The next 32 T cell receptor beta chains were all read from a single sample in a study of T-cell memory formation after mild COVID-19. TCRdb itself ran the 5' RACE reads through MiXCR, one entry per CDR3 protein. The sample yields hundreds of thousands of distinct CDR3 sequences, about a fifth seen once. Sequencing input: PBMCs or a T cell subset sorted from them (not recorded which). Receptor source: an adult woman who had mild COVID-19 (a few samples of this study predate the infection). Cell type and time point are not known.

This clonotype has at least ten counts. The chain has TRBV20-1 and TRBJ2-7, with 7 nucleotides matching TRBD2. The CDR3 runs to 13 residues. Germline V CDR1 and CDR2: DFQATT, SNEGSKA (reference sequence). J gave up 6 bases and V 6 bases, and 11 bases lay outside the gene matches. The CDR3 sequence is CSAGGTPPAEQYF. The CDR3 DNA reads as TGCAGTGCGGGAGGGACTCCCCCCGCCGAGCAGTACTTC.

Details on this clonotype: One base separates it from a far larger clone, so it is likely a read error. The chain has TRBV3-1 and TRBJ2-3; D remains ambiguous. Germline V lookup: CDR1 LGHDT, CDR2 YNNKEL (reference sequence). The CDR3 is 11 residues long. The CDR3 bases are TGTGCCAGCAGCAACACAGATACGAAGTATTTT. This sequence encodes CASSNTDTKYF.

This chain joins TRBV30 and TRBJ1-4; no clear D. V was pared by 4 bases and J by 2 bases, with 8 bases between. The CDR3 is 13 amino acids. Per the germline V gene, CDR1 is GTSNPN and CDR2 is SVGIG (reference sequence). The CDR3, as DNA: TGTGCCTGGAACCCGGCGACTAATGAAAAACTGTTTTTT. It translates to CAWNPATNEKLFF.

This clonotype showed up just a few times. The rearrangement links TRBV24-1 to TRBJ2-1; D possibly corresponds to TRBD1 (6 bases). V lost 4 bases and J 0 bases, leaving 18 bases between the germline ends. CDR3 size: 18 residues. Per germline, CDR1 KGHDR and CDR2 SFDVKD. CDR3 amino acids: CATSDPRGDFDSYNEQFF. The CDR3 coding sequence is TGTGCCACCAGTGACCCCAGGGGCGACTTCGACTCCTACAATGAGCAGTTCTTC.

In its sample, this clonotype was seen a few times. V gene TRBV30 combines with J gene TRBJ1-1; D may be TRBD1 (5 bases). This CDR3 region has 15 residues. V shed 1 base and J shed 0 bases, with 12 bases lying between them. Germline V CDR1 and CDR2: GTSNPN, SVGIG (reference sequence). The CDR3 sequence: CAWSGSGGMNTEAFF. The CDR3 DNA reads TGTGCCTGGAGTGGGTCGGGGGGGATGAACACTGAAGCTTTCTTT.

For this clonotype: A much larger clone lies a single base off, so this may be a read error. J is TRBJ2-7 and V is TRBV20-1; D is unresolved. The CDR3 totals 15 residues. Trimming took 1 base from V and 2 from J, leaving 15 bases between them. Germline V gene sequence: CDR1 DFQATT, CDR2 SNEGSKA (reference sequence). The CDR3: CSARAQPGPTYEQYF. The CDR3 coding sequence is TGCAGTGCTAGAGCTCAACCGGGCCCCACCTACGAGCAGTACTTC.

The sample holds a few counts of this clonotype. The rearrangement uses TRBV13 and TRBJ1-1; D perhaps matches TRBD1 (6 bases). The CDR3 loop spans 14 amino acids. Germline loops: CDR1 PRHDT, CDR2 FYEKMQ (reference sequence). V lost 4 bases and J lost 7, with 16 bases in between. The DNA of the CDR3 is TGTGCCAGCAGCTCCCGGGACACACCCATTGAAGCTTTCTTT. Protein: CASSSRDTPIEAFF.

This chain joins TRBV4-3 and TRBJ2-3, with TRBD2 identical over 9 bases. Per germline, CDR1 LGHNA and CDR2 YSLEER. This CDR3 spans 15 amino acids. V shed 4 bases and J 1 base; nucleotides not matched to a gene: 3. CDR3 amino acids: CASSRAGGRTDTQYF. CDR3 in DNA: TGCGCCAGCAGCCGAGCGGGAGGTCGCACAGATACGCAGTATTTT.

This clonotype was seen a few times. The chain has TRBV9 and TRBJ1-1; 8 bases are a match to TRBD1. The germline V gene encodes CDR1 SGDLS and CDR2 YYNGEE. The V segment lost 3 bases and the J segment 2 bases; nucleotides outside the gene matches: 9. CDR3 length: 16 residues. The CDR3 here is CASSALPGQENTEAFF. In DNA, the CDR3 is TGTGCCAGCAGCGCGTTACCGGGACAGGAAAACACTGAAGCTTTCTTT.

The chain recombines TRBV15 with TRBJ2-3; D might be TRBD2 (6 bases). The length of the CDR3 is 14 residues. Germline V gene sequence: CDR1 LNHNV, CDR2 YYDKDF (reference sequence). Trimming removed 1 base from V and 4 bases from J, with 9 bases in between. The CDR3 DNA reads TGTGCCACCAGCAGAGTGGCGGGGTCAGATACGCAGTATTTT. Translation: CATSRVAGSDTQYF.

This clonotype has a handful of counts. The chain has TRBV24-1 and TRBJ2-1, with 11 positions matching TRBD1. The junction had 8 bases not matched to a gene; V was cut back by 4 bases and J by 7 bases. This CDR3 has 16 residues. Germline V gives CDR1 KGHDR, CDR2 SFDVKD. CDR3 sequence (DNA): TGTGCCACCAGTGAACTTGGACAGGGGGCGGGTAATGAGCAGTTCTTC. Encoded protein: CATSELGQGAGNEQFF.

This clonotype was found a few times. This sequence joins TRBV5-1 and TRBJ1-4, with D possibly TRBD1 on 5 matching bases. V was shortened by 0 bases and J by 8 bases, with 14 bases between the two germline ends. CDR3 length equals 15 residues. CDR1 is SGHRS and CDR2 is YFSETQ in the germline V gene. CDR3 nucleotides: TGCGCCAGCAGCTTGGGCGGGGGATCCCTCGAAAAACTGTTTTTT. This encodes CASSLGGGSLEKLFF.

The J gene is TRBJ1-1, the V gene TRBV4-3; D is undetermined. Germline V gives CDR1 LGHNA, CDR2 YSLEER. The CDR3 spans 14 residues. With 1 base removed from V and 1 base from J, the gap between germline ends came to 7 bases. In nucleotides, the CDR3 is TGCGCCAGCAGCCAAGTACCAGGGAACACTGAAGCTTTCTTT. It is translated as CASSQVPGNTEAFF.

This rearrangement joins TRBV15 to TRBJ2-5; TRBD2 might be the D (6 bases). V dropped 4 bases and J dropped 6 bases, with 12 bases sitting between them. The CDR3 is 13 residues long. CDR1 and CDR2 (germline): LNHNV, YYDKDF (reference sequence). CDR3 coding DNA: TGTGCCACCAGCAAGGAGGGGTGGCAGACCCAGTACTTC. Its protein is CATSKEGWQTQYF.

The chain carries TRBV5-1 and TRBJ1-3; D is ambiguous. From germline, CDR1 is SGHRS and CDR2 YFSETQ. The CDR3 extends over 13 amino acids. The ends were cut back, 0 bases at V and 4 bases at J, with 5 bases in the middle. CDR3: CASSLDGGNTIYF. The CDR3 DNA is TGCGCCAGCAGCTTGGATGGGGGAAACACCATATATTTT.

This chain links TRBV4-1 with TRBJ2-7; TRBD1 might be the D (6 bases). The CDR3 length is 12 residues. CDR1 MGHRA and CDR2 YSYEKL come from the germline V gene. V shed 0 bases and J shed 13 bases, with 13 bases lying between them. CDR3 loop: CASSQDEGHPYF. CDR3 nucleotides: TGCGCCAGCAGCCAAGATGAGGGACATCCCTACTTC.

The rearrangement uses TRBV29-1 and TRBJ2-7; TRBD2 aligns across 10 bases. V lost 8 bases, J lost 0 bases, and 7 bases stayed unmatched. This CDR3 is 14 amino acids long. Germline CDR1 is SQVTM and CDR2 is ANQGSEA. The CDR3 nucleotides read TGCAGCTTCAGCGGGGGGGAACGCTCCTACGAGCAGTACTTC. Translating it yields CSFSGGERSYEQYF.

J is TRBJ2-4 and V is TRBV5-1; D may correspond to TRBD1 or TRBD2 (5 bases each). Trimming shortened V by 4 bases and J by 0 bases, and 5 bases separated the two germline ends. This CDR3 spans 13 amino acids. The germline V gene has CDR1 SGHRS and CDR2 YFSETQ. CDR3 bases: TGCGCCAGCAGCGGGGGAGCCAAAAACATTCAGTACTTC. It translates to CASSGGAKNIQYF.

This chain connects TRBV7-2 to TRBJ2-7; TRBD1 agrees at 9 bases. The CDR3 covers 16 residues. The germline gives CDR1 SGHTA, CDR2 FQGNSA. V was clipped by 5 bases and J by 3 bases; unmatched bases: 11. The CDR3 is CASSHDPGTGHYEQYF. The CDR3 nucleotides read TGTGCCAGCAGCCATGACCCCGGGACAGGGCACTACGAGCAGTACTTC.

This clonotype is a singleton in its sample. The rearrangement uses TRBV3-1 and TRBJ2-1, with 16 bases matching TRBD2. The CDR3 spans 19 residues. V lost 2 bases and J lost 4; bases outside the gene matches: 8. From germline, CDR1 is LGHDT and CDR2 YNNKEL (reference sequence). CDR3 in amino acids: CASSQLPGTSGGVYNEQFF. The CDR3 nucleotides are TGTGCCAGCAGCCAACTCCCCGGGACTAGCGGGGGGGTATACAATGAGCAGTTCTTC.

This clonotype was counted only a few times. The V call is TRBV29-1, the J call TRBJ2-2; D not certain. The CDR3 is made up of 12 amino acids. The germline V gene has CDR1 SQVTM and CDR2 ANQGSEA. Trimming left V 2 bases short and J 6 bases short, with 7 bases between. CDR3 amino acids: CSVETRAGELFF. Written as DNA, the CDR3 is TGCAGCGTTGAAACTCGCGCCGGGGAGCTGTTTTTT.

The J gene is TRBJ1-5, the V gene TRBV30, with 8 bases lining up with TRBD1. The CDR3 is 18 amino acids. Germline trimming cut 0 bases from V and 2 bases from J; bases unmatched to any gene: 12. From germline, CDR1 is GTSNPN and CDR2 SVGIG (reference sequence). The CDR3 loop is CAWSVGAAGGAGNQPQHF. CDR3 in DNA: TGTGCCTGGAGTGTAGGAGCGGCAGGGGGCGCCGGCAATCAGCCCCAGCATTTT.

With regard to this clonotype: At one boundary the junction diverges from the germline segment, which might be a read error. The rearrangement links TRBV2 to TRBJ2-7; D is ambiguous. This CDR3 spans 14 amino acids. CDR1 is SNHLY and CDR2 is FYNNEI in the germline V gene. Here the CDR3 DNA reads TGTGCCAGCAGGGAAGGCCGCCTAGTGGGCGAGCAGTACTTC. Amino acids: CASREGRLVGEQYF. The whole variable domain, remainder taken from reference TRBV2 and TRBJ2-7, is EPEVTQTPSHQVTQMGQEVILRCVPISNHLYFYWYRQILGQKVEFLVSFYNNEISEKSEIFDDQFSVERPDGSNFTLKIRSTKLEDSAMYFCASREGRLVGEQYFGPGTRLTVT.

This clonotype was picked up a small number of times. This chain joins TRBV9 and TRBJ2-1; D gene unclear. The CDR3 spans 17 residues. Trimming pared 0 bases from V and 5 bases from J, leaving 18 bases between. Germline V gene sequence: CDR1 SGDLS, CDR2 YYNGEE. CDR3 nucleotides: TGTGCCAGCAGCGTAGCGCTGAGCCTCAACACTCACAATGAGCAGTTCTTC. Translating gives CASSVALSLNTHNEQFF.

The chain has TRBV11-2 and TRBJ1-2; 8 bases are shared with TRBD1. The J segment lost 4 bases and the V segment lost 5 bases, leaving 6 bases of the junction unmatched. Germline CDR1 SGHAT, CDR2 FQNNGV. The CDR3 has 14 residues. CDR3 sequence: CASSETGDGYGYTF. CDR3 in DNA: TGTGCCAGCAGCGAGACAGGGGACGGCTATGGCTACACCTTC. Complete variable domain (other parts from reference TRBV11-2 and TRBJ1-2): EAGVAQSPRYKIIEKRQSVAFWCNPISGHATLYWYQQILGQGPKLLIQFQNNGVVDDSQLPKDRFSAERLKGVDSTLKIQPAKLEDSAVYLCASSETGDGYGYTFGSGTRLTVV.

This chain links TRBV11-2 with TRBJ2-1, with a possible D match to TRBD1 (5 bases). V shed 0 bases and J shed 0 bases, with 18 bases lying between them. Germline values: CDR1 SGHAT, CDR2 FQNNGV. This CDR3 has 19 residues. DNA for the CDR3: TGTGCCAGCAGCTTAGACGTGGGCAGGGTAACGACCTCCTACAATGAGCAGTTCTTC. Translated: CASSLDVGRVTTSYNEQFF. The complete variable domain, with remaining parts taken from reference TRBV11-2 and TRBJ2-1, reads EAGVAQSPRYKIIEKRQSVAFWCNPISGHATLYWYQQILGQGPKLLIQFQNNGVVDDSQLPKDRFSAERLKGVDSTLKIQPAKLEDSAVYLCASSLDVGRVTTSYNEQFFGPGTRLTVL.

This clonotype has just a few counts. The chain employs TRBV12-3 or TRBV12-4 and TRBJ2-1, with TRBD2 identical over 8 bases. With V trimmed by 1 base and J by 8 bases, 4 bases remained unmatched. This CDR3 spans 14 amino acids. Written as DNA, the CDR3 is TGTGCCAGCAGTTTAGTGGGACTAGACCATGAGCAGTTCTTC. As protein: CASSLVGLDHEQFF.

This clonotype was recorded a few times. The chain is built from TRBV29-1 and TRBJ2-1; 7 nucleotides line up with TRBD1. The CDR3 consists of 17 residues. Trimming cost V 5 bases and J 1 base; bases outside gene matches: 14. Germline lookup yields CDR1 SQVTM and CDR2 ANQGSEA. This CDR3 is CSVRGRGFVDSYNEQFF. The DNA of the CDR3 is TGCAGCGTTAGGGGCAGGGGGTTTGTGGATTCCTACAATGAGCAGTTCTTC.

This clonotype was picked up a small number of times. This CDR3 is CASSQEGFASGGASSYNEQFF. In nucleotides, the CDR3 is TGTGCCAGCAGCCAAGAGGGTTTCGCTAGCGGGGGTGCTAGCTCCTACAATGAGCAGTTCTTC. J is TRBJ2-1 and V is TRBV3-1, with 10 bases that match TRBD2. Per the germline V gene, CDR1 is LGHDT and CDR2 is YNNKEL (reference sequence). The CDR3 spans 21 residues. J lost 0 bases, V lost 0 bases, and 14 bases had no gene match.

The chain recombines TRBV20-1 with TRBJ1-3, with no clear D. Deletions cut 6 bases from V and 0 bases from J, with 15 bases between. This CDR3 contains 15 residues. Germline loops: CDR1 DFQATT, CDR2 SNEGSKA (reference sequence). CDR3 DNA sequence: TGCAGTGCCCCGGACTTTATAGACTCTGGAAACACCATATATTTT. Translated: CSAPDFIDSGNTIYF.

This clonotype was recorded at least ten times. The chain has TRBV11-2 and TRBJ1-2, with D possibly TRBD1 on 5 matching bases. Trimming pared 6 bases from V and 7 bases from J, leaving 15 bases between. From germline, CDR1 is SGHAT and CDR2 FQNNGV. This CDR3 is built from 13 residues. CDR3 coding DNA: TGTGCCAGCAGTCCACCCGGGACGGGTGGCTACACCTTC. Translation gives CASSPPGTGGYTF. The variable domain in full, completed from reference TRBV11-2 and TRBJ1-2, reads EAGVAQSPRYKIIEKRQSVAFWCNPISGHATLYWYQQILGQGPKLLIQFQNNGVVDDSQLPKDRFSAERLKGVDSTLKIQPAKLEDSAVYLCASSPPGTGGYTFGSGTRLTVV.

This clonotype has only a few counts. V is TRBV7-8 and J is TRBJ2-5; 7 bases align to TRBD2. V shed 2 bases, J shed 9 bases, and the junction held 6 bases outside the gene matches. The CDR3 runs to 13 residues. The V gene's germline CDR1 is SGHVS and CDR2 FQNEAQ. CDR3 residues: CASSLQRDGSQYF. CDR3 bases: TGTGCCAGCAGCTTACAGCGGGATGGGTCCCAGTACTTC. Drawing the rest from reference TRBV7-8 and TRBJ2-5, the complete variable domain is GAGVSQSPRYKVAKRGQDVALRCDPISGHVSLFWYQQALGQGPEFLTYFQNEAQLDKSGLPSDRFFAERPEGSVSTLKIQRTQQEDSAVYLCASSLQRDGSQYFGPGTRLLVL.